These 25 T cell receptor beta chains share one sample of origin, sequenced in a study of response to subunit inactivated influenza vaccine. TCRdb passed the RT-PCR reads through MiXCR, listing each CDR3 protein once. The sample has approximately 700,000 distinct CDR3 sequences, more than 15% seen once; the top ten hold roughly 11%. Here the sequenced sample was PBMCs from blood, taken 11 to 12 days after vaccination. The receptors were sampled from a man aged 50 or older who received an inactivated influenza vaccine.

This clonotype was counted a few times. J is TRBJ2-1 and V is TRBV9; 11 bases line up with TRBD2. J lost 7 bases, V lost 3 bases, and 6 bases had no gene match. CDR1 SGDLS and CDR2 YYNGEE come from the germline V gene. This CDR3 is built from 15 residues. The CDR3 nucleotides read TGTGCCAGCAGCGCCACTAGCGGGAGAGGTAATGAGCAGTTCTTC. Amino acid sequence: CASSATSGRGNEQFF.

The chain employs TRBV5-6 and TRBJ2-1, with 7 bases identical to TRBD1. CDR1 is SGHDT and CDR2 is YYEEEE in the germline V gene. Unmatched junction bases numbered 8, after V lost 2 bases and J lost 6 bases. This CDR3 comprises 15 residues. CDR3 in amino acids: CASSFQGVIGNEQFF. For the CDR3, the DNA is TGTGCCAGCAGCTTCCAGGGGGTGATTGGCAATGAGCAGTTCTTC.

The rearrangement joins TRBV5-1 to TRBJ2-1; D is perhaps TRBD1 (9 bases). Germline-derived CDR1 and CDR2 are SGHRS and YFSETQ. The V end lost 3 bases, the J end lost 2 bases, and 21 bases lay between the germline ends. This CDR3 has 18 residues. CDR3 loop: CASSSGQGLAGPYNEQFF. CDR3 nucleotides: TGCGCCAGCAGCTCGGGACAGGGTCTAGCGGGCCCCTACAATGAGCAGTTCTTC.

This clonotype has just a few counts. The chain uses TRBV12-3 or TRBV12-4 and TRBJ1-2; a weak D match, TRBD1 (6 bases). Trimming took off 3 bases at V and 7 bases at J, with 18 bases between the two ends. The CDR3 is made up of 15 amino acids. The CDR3 DNA follows: TGTGCCAGCAGTTTTCGGGTACAGGGTGATCGTGGCTACACCTTC. Its translation is CASSFRVQGDRGYTF.

This chain links TRBV6-1 with TRBJ1-3, with a tentative D call TRBD1 (6 bases). This CDR3 region has 15 residues. Germline CDR1 reads MNHNS; CDR2 reads SASEGT. Trimming stripped 5 bases from V and 0 bases from J, with 11 bases between. CDR3 DNA sequence: TGTGCCAGCAGTAACAGGGTTTCCTCTGGAAACACCATATATTTT. Translation gives CASSNRVSSGNTIYF.

V gene TRBV7-9 combines with J gene TRBJ1-2; possibly TRBD1 for D (5 bases). Germline lookup yields CDR1 SEHNR and CDR2 FQNEAQ (reference sequence). CDR3 size: 14 residues. Between the trimmed V and J ends, which lost 4 bases and 6 bases, there was a span of 15 bases. DNA of the CDR3: TGTGCCAGCAGCTCGCCAGCCGGGGACGATGGCTACACCTTC. It is translated as CASSSPAGDDGYTF. Looking up the rest from reference TRBV7-9 and TRBJ1-2 gives the full variable domain: DTGVSQNPRHKITKRGQNVTFRCDPISEHNRLYWYRQTLGQGPEFLTYFQNEAQLEKSRLLSDRFSAERPKGSFSTLEIQRTEQGDSAMYLCASSSPAGDDGYTFGSGTRLTVV.

Only a few counts were recorded for this clonotype. The chain employs TRBV10-3 and TRBJ2-2, with a possible D match to TRBD1 (6 bases). Germline CDR1 and CDR2: ENHRY and SYGVKD. This CDR3 spans 16 amino acids. V was trimmed by 5 bases and J by 4 bases, leaving 17 bases between them. The chain's CDR3 is CAISRDKTTTTGELFF. The CDR3 coding sequence is TGTGCCATCAGTCGGGACAAAACCACGACCACCGGGGAGCTGTTTTTT.

In this sample, this clonotype turned up a few times. The gene calls are TRBV10-3 and TRBJ2-3, with 9 bases fitting TRBD2. CDR3 length: 15 residues. The trim removed 10 bases at V and 2 bases at J, leaving 10 bases unmatched. CDR1 and CDR2 from the germline V gene are ENHRY and SYGVKD. The DNA of the CDR3 is TGTGCCACCGGGAACCTAGCGGGGACCACAGATACGCAGTATTTT. This codes for CATGNLAGTTDTQYF.

This clonotype occurred a few times. The rearrangement joins TRBV28 to TRBJ1-2, with 8 bases identical to TRBD1. The CDR3 runs to 15 residues. Trimming removed 6 bases from V and 8 bases from J; junction bases left unmatched: 14. Per the germline V gene, CDR1 is MDHEN and CDR2 is SYDVKM. CDR3 loop: CASRTTDRVVGGYTF. The CDR3 DNA follows: TGTGCCAGCAGGACTACGGACAGGGTGGTGGGCGGCTACACCTTC.

The chain joins TRBV24-1 to TRBJ2-1; 7 bases align to TRBD1. The CDR3 consists of 16 residues. V lost 5 bases and J lost 0; bases outside the gene matches: 6. Germline V gene lookup returns CDR1 KGHDR and CDR2 SFDVKD. DNA of the CDR3: TGTGCCACCAGTGGTGACAGGGCAAGCTCCTACAATGAGCAGTTCTTC. Protein: CATSGDRASSYNEQFF.

This chain joins TRBV4-1 and TRBJ2-1; 8 positions match TRBD2. J was trimmed by 3 bases and V by 4 bases; bases with no gene match: 5. CDR3 length: 15 residues. The germline CDR1 and CDR2 sequences are MGHRA and YSYEKL. DNA for the CDR3: TGCGCCAGCAGCCGGGTACTAGCGGACTACAATGAGCAGTTCTTC. Protein: CASSRVLADYNEQFF.

This clonotype was detected a few times. The V gene is TRBV12-3 or TRBV12-4, the J gene TRBJ1-5; D possibly corresponds to TRBD1 (5 bases). Trimming cost V 6 bases and J 0 bases, with 12 bases left between them. The CDR3 runs to 15 residues. CDR3: CASSRDGNSNQPQHF. The CDR3 DNA follows: TGTGCCAGCAGCAGGGACGGTAATAGCAATCAGCCCCAGCATTTT.

This clonotype was found many times. The chain carries TRBV20-1 and TRBJ1-1; 8 nucleotides agree with TRBD1. V dropped 6 bases and J dropped 3; count of bases not matched to a gene: 6. Germline V gene data show CDR1 as DFQATT and CDR2 as SNEGSKA (reference sequence). This CDR3 region has 13 residues. Written as DNA, the CDR3 is TGCAGTGCCTGGGCAGGGGGCTACACTGAAGCTTTCTTT. It codes for CSAWAGGYTEAFF.

This clonotype was counted between two and nine times. The chain combines TRBV10-3 with TRBJ2-7, with 8 positions matching TRBD1. With V trimmed by 4 bases and J by 4 bases, 6 bases remained unmatched. The CDR3 runs to 14 residues. Germline V gives CDR1 ENHRY, CDR2 SYGVKD. CDR3 bases: TGTGCCATCAGTGTCCCAGGACAGGGTTACGAGCAGTACTTC. Translation: CAISVPGQGYEQYF.

CDR3 protein: CASSLENRNYGYTF. In nucleotides, the CDR3 is TGCGCCAGCAGCTTGGAAAACAGGAACTATGGCTACACCTTC. V and J are TRBV5-1 and TRBJ1-2; weak D call: TRBD1 (5 bases). The CDR3 loop spans 14 amino acids. Germline CDR1 and CDR2: SGHRS and YFSETQ. V shed 0 bases and J shed 2 bases, with 8 bases lying between them.

In this sample, this clonotype turned up a few times. J is TRBJ2-5 and V is TRBV29-1, with D hard to call. Trimming shortened V by 4 bases and J by 4 bases, and 10 bases separated the two germline ends. Germline V gives CDR1 SQVTM, CDR2 ANQGSEA. This CDR3 is 12 amino acids long. Here the CDR3 reads CSVVKGTETQYF. CDR3 nucleotides: TGCAGCGTTGTCAAGGGTACAGAGACCCAGTACTTC.

This clonotype was seen only a few times. Since a much larger clone is just one base distant, this may be a read error. The CDR3 DNA sequence: TGTGCCAGCAGCTCCCTAGCGGGGGGGAGCTCCCACGAGCAGTACTTC. This gives the protein CASSSLAGGSSHEQYF. V usage is TRBV7-9 and J usage is TRBJ2-7, with TRBD2 matching over 12 bases. The CDR3 length is 16 residues. The germline V gene has CDR1 SEHNR and CDR2 FQNEAQ (reference sequence).

This clonotype showed up just a few times. The chain recombines TRBV11-2 with TRBJ2-7; possibly TRBD2 for D (5 bases). CDR3 length: 18 residues. The germline V and J ends were trimmed by 4 bases and 7 bases, with 29 bases remaining between them. From germline, CDR1 is SGHAT and CDR2 FQNNGV. The CDR3 loop is CASSSRWARTPTSGEQYF. CDR3 nucleotides: TGTGCCAGCAGCTCCCGTTGGGCCAGAACCCCAACTAGTGGTGAGCAGTACTTC.

This clonotype was recorded a few times. The rearrangement joins TRBV20-1 to TRBJ2-3, with a weak D call TRBD2 (6 bases). V lost 4 bases, J lost 0 bases, and 11 bases lay in between. Germline CDR1 and CDR2: DFQATT and SNEGSKA (reference sequence). There are 14 residues in the CDR3. CDR3 in DNA: TGCAGTGCTAAGGCGGGGCCTAGCACAGATACGCAGTATTTT. Its translation is CSAKAGPSTDTQYF.

The rearrangement joins TRBV5-1 to TRBJ2-3; D remains ambiguous. V lost 0 bases and J 1 base, leaving 12 bases between the germline ends. The CDR3 contains 16 residues. CDR1 and CDR2 from the germline V gene are SGHRS and YFSETQ. As DNA, the CDR3 is TGCGCCAGCAGCTTGGCCGGTGGTTCGGGCACAGATACGCAGTATTTT. The encoded protein is CASSLAGGSGTDTQYF.

The chain employs TRBV25-1 and TRBJ2-1; D uncertain. Germline V gene data show CDR1 as MGHDK and CDR2 as SYGVNS. Trimming cost V 2 bases and J 8 bases, with 13 bases left between them. The CDR3 is 14 residues long. CDR3 in amino acids: CASSEVGRVDEQFF. CDR3 nucleotide sequence: TGTGCCAGCAGTGAAGTGGGTAGGGTCGATGAGCAGTTCTTC.

This sequence joins TRBV20-1 and TRBJ2-3; 8 bases line up with TRBD2. V lost 5 bases and J lost 3; bases outside the gene matches: 7. The CDR3 spans 14 residues. Germline-derived CDR1 and CDR2 are DFQATT and SNEGSKA (reference sequence). The CDR3 sequence: CSAANSGNTDTQYF. CDR3 nucleotide sequence: TGCAGTGCTGCCAATAGCGGGAATACAGATACGCAGTATTTT.

The V and J genes are TRBV15 and TRBJ2-7; TRBD1 aligns across 10 bases. The CDR3 contains 15 residues. Germline lookup yields CDR1 LNHNV and CDR2 YYDKDF (reference sequence). Trimming at V came to 5 bases and at J to 2 bases, leaving 6 bases not matched to a gene. CDR3 nucleotides: TGTGCCACCAGCGCCCAGGGACAGGGGACCTACGAGCAGTACTTC. Translating it yields CATSAQGQGTYEQYF.

This clonotype has ten or more counts. V is TRBV7-9 and J is TRBJ2-5, with D possibly being TRBD1 or TRBD2 (5 bases each). This CDR3 is 13 amino acids long. V lost 3 bases and J lost 4, with 9 bases in between. Germline assignment: CDR1 SEHNR and CDR2 FQNEAQ (reference sequence). DNA of the CDR3: TGTGCCAGCAGCTTTGGTGGGGGAGAGACCCAGTACTTC. This codes for CASSFGGGETQYF.

The V and J genes are TRBV12-3 or TRBV12-4 and TRBJ2-1; 13 bases are a match to TRBD2. J lost 6 bases, V lost 6 bases, and 2 bases had no gene match. CDR3 length: 14 residues. The CDR3 sequence: CASRRTSGSNEQFF. The CDR3 DNA follows: TGTGCCAGCAGACGGACTAGCGGGAGCAATGAGCAGTTCTTC.